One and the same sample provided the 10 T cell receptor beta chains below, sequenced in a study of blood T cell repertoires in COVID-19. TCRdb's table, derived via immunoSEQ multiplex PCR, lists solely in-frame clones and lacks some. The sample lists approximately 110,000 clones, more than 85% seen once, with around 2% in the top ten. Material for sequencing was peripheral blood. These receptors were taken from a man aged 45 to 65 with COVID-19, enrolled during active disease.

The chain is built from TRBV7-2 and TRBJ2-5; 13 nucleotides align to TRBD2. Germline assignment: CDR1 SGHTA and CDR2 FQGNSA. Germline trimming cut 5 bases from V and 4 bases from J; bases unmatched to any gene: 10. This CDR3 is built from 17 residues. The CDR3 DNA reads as TGTGCCAGCAGCGGGGCGTTACTAGCGGGAGGGCGAGAGACCCAGTACTTC. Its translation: CASSGALLAGGRETQYF.

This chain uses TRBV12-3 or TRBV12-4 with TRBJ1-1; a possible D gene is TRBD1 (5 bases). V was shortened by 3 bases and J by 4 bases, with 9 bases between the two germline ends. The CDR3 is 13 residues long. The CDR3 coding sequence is TGTGCCAGCAGTTTCGGGGGGACCACTGAAGCTTTCTTT. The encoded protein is CASSFGGTTEAFF.

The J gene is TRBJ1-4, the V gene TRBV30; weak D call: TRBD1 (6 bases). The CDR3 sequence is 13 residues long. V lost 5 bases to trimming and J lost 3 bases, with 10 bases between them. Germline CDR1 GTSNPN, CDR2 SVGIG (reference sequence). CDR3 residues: CAWAGQPNEKLFF. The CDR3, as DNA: TGTGCCTGGGCGGGACAACCTAATGAAAAACTGTTTTTT. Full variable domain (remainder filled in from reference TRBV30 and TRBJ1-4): SQTIHQWPATLVQPVGSPLSLECTVEGTSNPNLYWYRQAAGRGLQLLFYSVGIGQISSEVPQNLSASRPQDRQFILSSKKLLLSDSGFYLCAWAGQPNEKLFFGSGTQLSVL.

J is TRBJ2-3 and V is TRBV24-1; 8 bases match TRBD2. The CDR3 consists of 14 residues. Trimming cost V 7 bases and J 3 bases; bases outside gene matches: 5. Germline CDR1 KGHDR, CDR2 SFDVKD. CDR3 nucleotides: TGTGCCACCAGCCCGGGACTAGTAACAGATACGCAGTATTTT. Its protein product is CATSPGLVTDTQYF.

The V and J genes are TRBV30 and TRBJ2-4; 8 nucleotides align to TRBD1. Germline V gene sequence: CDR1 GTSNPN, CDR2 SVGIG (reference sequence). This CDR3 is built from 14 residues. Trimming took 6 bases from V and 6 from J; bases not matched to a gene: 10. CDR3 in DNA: TGTGCCTGCCGCACGCAGGGGGCGGGAAACATTCAGTACTTC. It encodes CACRTQGAGNIQYF.

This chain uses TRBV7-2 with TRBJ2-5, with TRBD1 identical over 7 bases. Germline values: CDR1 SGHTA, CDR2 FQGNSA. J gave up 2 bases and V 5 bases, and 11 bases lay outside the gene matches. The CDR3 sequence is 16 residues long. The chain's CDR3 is CASSPRFTGAQETQYF. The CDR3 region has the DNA TGTGCCAGCAGCCCAAGATTCACAGGGGCTCAAGAGACCCAGTACTTC.

This chain's CDR3 is CATSTRNLRTGPNQPQHF. The CDR3 nucleotides read TGTGCCACCAGCACCCGAAACCTACGGACAGGCCCCAATCAGCCCCAGCATTTT. The chain is built from TRBV15 and TRBJ1-5; 7 bases map to TRBD1. Germline CDR1 and CDR2: LNHNV and YYDKDF (reference sequence). This CDR3 spans 18 amino acids. V trimming: 4 bases; J trimming: 3 bases; junction bases outside the gene matches: 15.

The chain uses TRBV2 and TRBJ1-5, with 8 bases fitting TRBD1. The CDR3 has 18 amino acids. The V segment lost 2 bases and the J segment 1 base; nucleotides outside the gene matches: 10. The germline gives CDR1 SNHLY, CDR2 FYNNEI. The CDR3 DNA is TGTGCCAGCAGTGAATCAACAGGGGGGTTCGGGAGCAATCAGCCCCAGCATTTT. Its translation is CASSESTGGFGSNQPQHF.

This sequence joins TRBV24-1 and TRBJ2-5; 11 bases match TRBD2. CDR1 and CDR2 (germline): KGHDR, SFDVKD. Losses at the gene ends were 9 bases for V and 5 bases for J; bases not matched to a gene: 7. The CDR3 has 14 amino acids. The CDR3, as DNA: TGTGCCACCCGGGCTAGCGGGAGGAGCGAGACCCAGTACTTC. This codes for CATRASGRSETQYF.

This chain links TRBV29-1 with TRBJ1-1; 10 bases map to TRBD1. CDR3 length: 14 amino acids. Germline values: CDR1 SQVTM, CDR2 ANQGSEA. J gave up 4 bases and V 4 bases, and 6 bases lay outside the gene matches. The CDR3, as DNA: TGCAGCGTTGTACTGGGACAGGGGACCACTGAAGCTTTCTTT. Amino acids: CSVVLGQGTTEAFF. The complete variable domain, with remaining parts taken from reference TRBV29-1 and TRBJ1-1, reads SAVISQKPSRDICQRGTSLTIQCQVDSQVTMMFWYRQQPGQSLTLIATANQGSEATYESGFVIDKFPISRPNLTFSTLTVSNMSPEDSSIYLCSVVLGQGTTEAFFGQGTRLTVV.